This T cell receptor beta chain was recovered during a study of shared clonotypes between healthy human individuals. Profiling relied on immunoSEQ multiplex PCR, and the TCRdb table lists in-frame clones only, not all of them. The repertoire holds under 1,900,000 clones, with approximately 98.5% as singletons. Germline CDR1 reads MDHEN; CDR2 reads SYDVKM. This CDR3 spans 15 amino acids. Trimming shortened V by 5 bases and J by 3 bases, and 17 bases separated the two germline ends. V and J are TRBV28 and TRBJ2-7, with a possible D match to TRBD2 (6 bases). The material sequenced was naive CD4+ T cells sorted from blood. Specified subset: CD45RA+ positively selected. This sequence was found in a man between 25 and 39 years old in good health. CDR3 in DNA: TGTGCCAGCAGTGGTCGCGGGAATCACTACTACGAGCAGTACTTC. It encodes CASSGRGNHYYEQYF.